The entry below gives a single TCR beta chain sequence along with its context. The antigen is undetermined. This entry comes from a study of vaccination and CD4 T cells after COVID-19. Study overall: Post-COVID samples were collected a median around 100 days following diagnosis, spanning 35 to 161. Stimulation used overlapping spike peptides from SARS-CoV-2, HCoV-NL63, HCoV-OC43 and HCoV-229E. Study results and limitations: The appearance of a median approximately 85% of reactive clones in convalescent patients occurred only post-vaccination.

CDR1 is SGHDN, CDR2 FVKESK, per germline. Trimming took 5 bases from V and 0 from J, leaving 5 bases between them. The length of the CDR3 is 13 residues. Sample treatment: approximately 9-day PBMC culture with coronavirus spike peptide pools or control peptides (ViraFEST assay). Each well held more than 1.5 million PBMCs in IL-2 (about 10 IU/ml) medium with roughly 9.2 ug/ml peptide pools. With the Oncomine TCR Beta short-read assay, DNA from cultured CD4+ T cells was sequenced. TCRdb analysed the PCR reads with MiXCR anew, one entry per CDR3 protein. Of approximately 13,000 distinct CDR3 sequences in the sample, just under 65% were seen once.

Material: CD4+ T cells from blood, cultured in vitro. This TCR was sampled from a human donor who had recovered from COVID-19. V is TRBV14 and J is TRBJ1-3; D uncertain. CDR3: CASSVSSGNTIYF. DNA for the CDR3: TGTGCCAGCAGCGTATCCTCTGGAAACACCATATATTTT.